Listed here are 13 T cell receptor beta chains from one sample, sequenced in a study of cytomegalovirus exposure and HLA in healthy donors. This PCR relied on a set of 60 Vbeta primers and 13 Jbeta primers. TCRdb keeps only in-frame clones here, not all; method: immunoSEQ multiplex PCR. The sample contains about 60,000 clones, roughly 75% of which appear only once. Source material: PBMCs. The source of these receptors is a woman aged 30 to 39 in good health and CMV-seronegative.

This chain joins TRBV4-1 and TRBJ1-4; unclear D gene. V gave up 8 bases and J gave up 0 bases, with 13 bases separating them. Germline V CDR1 and CDR2: MGHRA, YSYEKL. The CDR3 consists of 15 residues. The CDR3 sequence: CASGTPGATNEKLFF. DNA for the CDR3: TGCGCCAGCGGAACCCCCGGGGCAACTAATGAAAAACTGTTTTTT.

This clone was found a few times. DNA for the CDR3: TGTGCCAGCAGCTTTGGACTAGCGGGAGTAACCGGGGAGCTGTTTTTT. Protein product: CASSFGLAGVTGELFF. The gene calls are TRBV7-2 and TRBJ2-2; 13 bases align to TRBD2. Germline CDR1 and CDR2: SGHTA and FQGNSA. Unmatched junction bases numbered 3, after V lost 3 bases and J lost 5 bases. There are 16 residues in the CDR3.

The DNA of the CDR3 is TGCGCCAGCAGACCGCCCTATTCGGTGGAGACCCAGTACTTC. It encodes CASRPPYSVETQYF. The chain uses TRBV5-1 and TRBJ2-5, with D unresolved. Trimming pared 5 bases from V and 5 bases from J, leaving 16 bases between. This CDR3 is built from 14 residues. Germline loops: CDR1 SGHRS, CDR2 YFSETQ.

The chain recombines TRBV28 with TRBJ1-5, with a tentative D call TRBD1 (6 bases). There are 13 residues in the CDR3. Germline CDR1 reads MDHEN; CDR2 reads SYDVKM. CDR3 DNA: TGTGCGAGTTTACAGGGTGTAGGTCAGCCCCAGCATTTT. Residues: CASLQGVGQPQHF.

The chain combines TRBV6-5 with TRBJ1-2, with 8 bases that match TRBD1. With 6 bases clipped from V and 4 bases from J, the junction kept 7 bases outside the gene matches. The germline V gene encodes CDR1 MNHEY and CDR2 SVGAGI. The CDR3 runs 14 residues. This CDR3 reads CASSPLGQGYGYTF. CDR3 nucleotide sequence: TGTGCCAGCAGCCCACTCGGACAGGGCTATGGCTACACCTTC.

This clone is a singleton in its sample. The V call is TRBV7-6, the J call TRBJ2-7, with 11 bases aligning to TRBD1. The trim removed 5 bases at V and 4 bases at J, leaving 4 bases unmatched. The CDR3 is made up of 14 amino acids. Germline V gives CDR1 SGHVS, CDR2 FNYEAQ. The CDR3 sequence: CASSVGQGAYEQYF. CDR3 DNA: TGTGCCAGCAGCGTAGGACAGGGGGCTTACGAGCAGTACTTC.

The chain combines TRBV7-8 with TRBJ2-1; tentatively, D is TRBD2 (5 bases). V lost 5 bases to trimming and J lost 4 bases, with 12 bases between them. Germline values: CDR1 SGHVS, CDR2 FQNEAQ. The CDR3 covers 14 residues. Here the CDR3 DNA reads TGTGCCAGCAGCACACGACCGGGGTACAATGAGCAGTTCTTC. The encoded protein is CASSTRPGYNEQFF.

The table lists this clone with a few counts. V and J are TRBV5-1 and TRBJ2-3; TRBD2 is a possible D gene (5 bases). CDR1 is SGHRS, CDR2 YFSETQ, per germline. V was shortened by 4 bases and J by 4 bases, with 7 bases between the two germline ends. This CDR3 contains 12 residues. In DNA, the CDR3 is TGCGCCAGCAGCCAGGACTCAGATACGCAGTATTTT. This translates into CASSQDSDTQYF.

The rearrangement joins TRBV4-3 to TRBJ1-2, with a tentative D call TRBD1 (5 bases). The CDR3 is made up of 15 amino acids. V was clipped by 1 base and J by 4 bases, with 13 bases between them. Germline V gene data show CDR1 as LGHNA and CDR2 as YSLEER. The CDR3 bases are TGCGCCAGCAGCCAAGGCGCGGGGGGACTCTATGGCTACACCTTC. It codes for CASSQGAGGLYGYTF.

This clone was counted between two and nine times. The chain uses TRBV18 and TRBJ1-2; TRBD1 might be the D (6 bases). With 10 bases removed from V and 6 bases from J, the gap between germline ends came to 18 bases. The germline CDR1 and CDR2 sequences are KGHSH and LQKENI. This CDR3 is 13 amino acids long. CDR3: CATSIRDTDGYTF. The CDR3 DNA sequence: TGTGCCACGTCCATTCGGGACACAGATGGCTACACCTTC.

The J gene is TRBJ2-3, the V gene TRBV30, with a tentative D call TRBD1 (6 bases). V was cut by 0 bases and J by 4 bases, with 11 bases left in between. The V gene's germline CDR1 is GTSNPN and CDR2 SVGIG (reference sequence). CDR3 length: 14 amino acids. CDR3 sequence: CAWSVRGGADTQYF. The CDR3 DNA reads as TGTGCCTGGAGTGTACGTGGGGGCGCAGATACGCAGTATTTT.

V usage is TRBV6-4 and J usage is TRBJ2-1; TRBD2 aligns across 12 bases. Germline V CDR1 and CDR2: MRHNA, SNTAGT. V was clipped by 2 bases and J by 0 bases; unmatched bases: 5. This CDR3 has 18 residues. The DNA of the CDR3 is TGTGCCAGCAGTGACAGGACTAGCGGGAACCCCTCCTACAATGAGCAGTTCTTC. This translates into CASSDRTSGNPSYNEQFF.

V is TRBV13 and J is TRBJ2-1, with 10 bases fitting TRBD2. The CDR3 spans 17 residues. V shed 5 bases, J shed 7 bases, and the junction held 14 bases outside the gene matches. CDR1 is PRHDT, CDR2 FYEKMQ, per germline (reference sequence). In DNA, the CDR3 is TGTGCCAGCAGCCTTAGGTTGAGTGCTAGCGGGAGAAATGAGCAGTTCTTC. Its translation is CASSLRLSASGRNEQFF.